This T cell receptor (beta chain) was captured by sequencing in a study of early T cells in non-severe SARS-CoV-2 infection. In the study overall: Sequencing targeted bulk RNA from unsorted whole blood, leaving chains unpaired.

J was trimmed by 3 bases and V by 4 bases; bases with no gene match: 7. Germline assignment: CDR1 SEHNR and CDR2 FQNEAQ (reference sequence). The CDR3 is 17 residues long. Researchers tagged individual cDNA molecules with unique molecular identifiers. MiXCR, applied by TCRdb to the 5' RACE reads, yields one record per CDR3 protein. Among fewer than 60,000 distinct CDR3 sequences listed, approximately 9.4% were seen once. This clonotype was recorded at least ten times. The sample comprised whole blood. This TCR was sampled from an adult who was a healthcare worker with PCR-confirmed SARS-CoV-2 infection or an uninfected control (not recorded which). This chain joins TRBV7-9 and TRBJ2-3; 13 nucleotides align to TRBD2. This chain's CDR3 is CASSSKSTSGGTDTQYF. Here the CDR3 DNA reads TGTGCCAGCAGCTCAAAATCGACTAGCGGGGGGACAGATACGCAGTATTTT.